The 13 T cell receptor beta chains presented below share a single source sample, sequenced in a study of OX40 agonist ivuxolimab in advanced cancers. Clones were read by immunoSEQ multiplex PCR, and TCRdb kept only the in-frame ones, dropping some. The sample has roughly 130,000 clones; about 94% are singletons. The sequencing here drew on CD4+ or CD8+ T cells sorted from blood, taken in a trial of the OX40 agonist ivuxolimab. These receptors all stem from an adult with an advanced solid tumor such as melanoma, head and neck, liver or kidney cancer.

The genes are TRBV25-1 and TRBJ1-1, with D unclear. Germline V CDR1 and CDR2: MGHDK, SYGVNS. Between the trimmed V and J ends, which lost 1 base and 2 bases, there was a span of 11 bases. The CDR3 length is 15 residues. The CDR3 DNA sequence: TGTGCCAGCAGTGAATCGGGATCAGGCAACACTGAAGCTTTCTTT. It is translated as CASSESGSGNTEAFF. The full variable domain, its missing parts supplied by reference TRBV25-1 and TRBJ1-1, is EADIYQTPRYLVIGTGKKITLECSQTMGHDKMYWYQQDPGMELHLIHYSYGVNSTEKGDLSSESTVSRIRTEHFPLTLESARPSHTSQYLCASSESGSGNTEAFFGQGTRLTVV.

The chain combines TRBV7-2 with TRBJ1-2; 7 positions agree with TRBD1. J was trimmed by 2 bases and V by 6 bases; bases with no gene match: 9. Germline CDR1 is SGHTA and CDR2 is FQGNSA. The CDR3 consists of 15 residues. DNA of the CDR3: TGTGCCAGCAGGCCGGACAGGCGAACCAACTATGGCTACACCTTC. This codes for CASRPDRRTNYGYTF.

The chain is built from TRBV2 and TRBJ2-2, with 8 bases identical to TRBD1. CDR3 length: 14 residues. With 5 bases clipped from V and 6 bases from J, the junction kept 5 bases outside the gene matches. In germline, CDR1 is SNHLY, CDR2 FYNNEI. The CDR3 coding sequence is TGTGCCAGCAGTACTCGGACAGGGTCCGGGGAGCTGTTTTTT. Translation gives CASSTRTGSGELFF. Using reference TRBV2 and TRBJ2-2 for the parts outside the CDR3, the full variable domain is EPEVTQTPSHQVTQMGQEVILRCVPISNHLYFYWYRQILGQKVEFLVSFYNNEISEKSEIFDDQFSVERPDGSNFTLKIRSTKLEDSAMYFCASSTRTGSGELFFGEGSRLTVL.

The chain joins TRBV19 to TRBJ1-4; D unresolved. The germline V gene encodes CDR1 LNHDA and CDR2 SQIVND (reference sequence). The V end lost 4 bases, the J end lost 2 bases, and 11 bases lay between the germline ends. The CDR3 loop spans 15 amino acids. The CDR3 sequence is CASSTRGVTNEKLFF. The CDR3 bases are TGTGCCAGTAGTACCCGGGGAGTGACTAATGAAAAACTGTTTTTT.

The chain combines TRBV7-3 with TRBJ2-2, with a weak D call TRBD2 (6 bases). The CDR3 runs 16 residues. V lost 5 bases, J lost 2 bases, and 15 bases lay in between. CDR1 SGHTA and CDR2 FQGTGA come from the germline V gene. This chain's CDR3 is CASSARGGANTGELFF. CDR3 nucleotide sequence: TGTGCCAGCAGCGCCCGTGGAGGGGCCAACACCGGGGAGCTGTTTTTT.

The chain is built from TRBV28 and TRBJ1-1; 7 bases match TRBD1. Germline CDR1 reads MDHEN; CDR2 reads SYDVKM. The CDR3 has 14 residues. V lost 6 bases, J lost 1 base, and 5 bases stayed unmatched. CDR3 coding DNA: TGTGCCAGCAGCACCGGGACAGCGAACACTGAAGCTTTCTTT. It yields the protein CASSTGTANTEAFF.

The gene calls are TRBV2 and TRBJ2-7; D ambiguous. This CDR3 has 10 residues. CDR1 is SNHLY and CDR2 is FYNNEI in the germline V gene. The V end lost 8 bases, the J end lost 6 bases, and 8 bases lay between the germline ends. The CDR3 here is CASGRREQYF. CDR3 coding DNA: TGTGCCAGCGGAAGGCGCGAGCAGTACTTC.

The CDR3: CASSRTALPKSLSYEQYF. The CDR3 coding sequence is TGTGCCAGCAGCCGGACTGCGCTACCCAAATCTCTCTCCTACGAGCAGTACTTC. The gene calls are TRBV14 and TRBJ2-7; possibly TRBD2 for D (5 bases). V shed 4 bases and J shed 0 bases, with 22 bases lying between them. The germline gives CDR1 SGHDN, CDR2 FVKESK. This CDR3 has 18 amino acids.

The V gene is TRBV7-8, the J gene TRBJ1-1; D gene ambiguous. CDR3 size: 15 residues. Trimming stripped 0 bases from V and 1 base from J, with 9 bases between. Germline assignment: CDR1 SGHVS and CDR2 FQNEAQ. The CDR3 here is CASSLAAGANTEAFF. DNA for the CDR3: TGTGCCAGCAGCTTAGCGGCGGGAGCGAACACTGAAGCTTTCTTT.

The rearrangement links TRBV28 to TRBJ1-2, with unresolved D. Trimming stripped 3 bases from V and 0 bases from J, with 2 bases between. The CDR3 runs 12 residues. Germline CDR1 reads MDHEN; CDR2 reads SYDVKM. The CDR3 DNA follows: TGTGCCAGCAGTTTCCCTAACTATGGCTACACCTTC. It yields the protein CASSFPNYGYTF.

The gene calls are TRBV25-1 and TRBJ2-7; a possible D gene is TRBD2 (6 bases). V was cut by 2 bases and J by 2 bases, with 13 bases left in between. In germline, CDR1 is MGHDK, CDR2 SYGVNS. The CDR3 runs to 15 residues. The CDR3 sequence is CASSETGLLPYEQYF. Here the CDR3 DNA reads TGTGCCAGCAGTGAAACGGGACTGTTGCCCTACGAGCAGTACTTC.

For this clone: The junction differs from germline at one of its ends, possibly a read error. This sequence joins TRBV25-1 and TRBJ2-5, with D perhaps TRBD2 (6 bases). CDR1 is MGHDK, CDR2 SYGVNS, per germline. The CDR3 length is 15 residues. The CDR3 here is CASNEGRTNWETQYF. CDR3 in DNA: TGTGCCAGCAATGAAGGGAGGACAAACTGGGAGACCCAGTACTTC. The full variable domain, its missing parts supplied by reference TRBV25-1 and TRBJ2-5, is EADIYQTPRYLVIGTGKKITLECSQTMGHDKMYWYQQDPGMELHLIHYSYGVNSTEKGDLSSESTVSRIRTEHFPLTLESARPSHTSQYLCASNEGRTNWETQYFGPGTRLLVL.

This clone was counted once. This sequence joins TRBV28 and TRBJ1-2, with 7 nucleotides matching TRBD1. Germline trimming cut 6 bases from V and 2 bases from J; bases unmatched to any gene: 3. The CDR3 extends over 13 amino acids. Germline loops: CDR1 MDHEN, CDR2 SYDVKM. CDR3 DNA sequence: TGTGCCAGCAGCTCGGACAGGAACTATGGCTACACCTTC. This sequence encodes CASSSDRNYGYTF.